This entry concerns a single T cell receptor beta chain. The sample originates from a study of blood T cell repertoires in COVID-19. At the level of the study: Nucleic acid was either cDNA or gDNA, and it came from T cells, B-cell-depleted T cells, or PBMCs.

Authors' analysis steps: Reference gene primer amplification gave estimated nucleated cell counts. Profiled with immunoSEQ multiplex PCR; TCRdb holds only in-frame clones, not every one. V, J and clone size were drawn from that table, and D and trimming were deduced from the DNA. The data hold around 300,000 clones, with 75% to 95% observed a single time. Adults between about 18 and 95 years of age took part from under 30 US areas. Either two negative PCRs, clearance, or symptom resolution qualified Cohort 3 donors as recovered. The sequence derives from a woman in her 30s who had recovered from COVID-19. Source material: PBMCs or T cells enriched from blood (not recorded which).

The CDR3 spells CASSLSLAGGLTDTQYF. In DNA form, the CDR3 reads TGTGCCAGCAGCTTAAGCTTAGCGGGAGGCCTGACAGATACGCAGTATTTT. The chain carries TRBV11-2 and TRBJ2-3, with 10 nucleotides matching TRBD2. CDR3 length: 17 amino acids. Germline assignment: CDR1 SGHAT and CDR2 FQNNGV. With 2 bases clipped from V and 3 bases from J, the junction kept 8 bases outside the gene matches.